These 8 T cell receptor beta chains were sequenced from one sample in a study of breast tumors, draining lymph nodes, adjacent tissues. TCRdb reprocessed the multiplex PCR reads with MiXCR, giving one entry per CDR3 protein. The table has about 20,000 distinct CDR3 sequences, around 46% seen once. The sample was breast tumor tissue. Source of these receptors: a female donor with breast cancer. Some clones in this sample may be carry-over from other donors' samples.

J is TRBJ1-1 and V is TRBV3-1; 10 nucleotides agree with TRBD1. Trimming cost V 3 bases and J 9 bases; bases outside gene matches: 4. The CDR3 has 13 residues. Per the germline V gene, CDR1 is LGHDT and CDR2 is YNNKEL (reference sequence). The CDR3 loop is CASSHGTGDKAFF. DNA for the CDR3: TGTGCCAGCAGCCATGGGACAGGGGACAAAGCTTTCTTT.

This clonotype has ten or more counts. One base away lies a much larger clone, so this may be a sequencing read error. The rearrangement joins TRBV20-1 to TRBJ1-2; D remains ambiguous. Germline CDR1 reads DFQATT; CDR2 reads SNEGSKA (reference sequence). The CDR3 runs 12 residues. CDR3 in amino acids: CSARRGFDGSTF. CDR3 coding DNA: TGCAGTGCCAGGCGGGGTTTCGATGGCTCCACCTTC.

Notes on this clonotype: At one end, the junction sequence differs from germline, possibly due to a read error. The rearrangement links TRBV7-2 to TRBJ2-2, with 9 bases lining up with TRBD1. Germline V lookup: CDR1 SGHTA, CDR2 FQGNSA. This CDR3 spans 16 amino acids. Here the CDR3 reads CASGREQGALTGKLFF. CDR3 bases: TGTGCCAGCGGCAGAGAACAGGGGGCTCTCACCGGGAAGCTGTTTTTT.

This chain joins TRBV29-1 and TRBJ2-5, with TRBD2 matching over 13 bases. Trimming cost V 0 bases and J 4 bases; bases outside gene matches: 5. Germline V lookup: CDR1 SQVTM, CDR2 ANQGSEA. The CDR3 runs 16 residues. The CDR3 protein is CSVEDLGLAGVETQYF. In nucleotides, the CDR3 is TGCAGCGTTGAAGATCTAGGACTAGCGGGAGTAGAGACCCAGTACTTC.

Ten or more counts support this clonotype. This chain uses TRBV27 with TRBJ2-7; no clear D. V was pared by 10 bases and J by 1 base, with 14 bases between. The germline V gene has CDR1 MNHEY and CDR2 SMNVEV (reference sequence). The CDR3 covers 13 residues. In DNA, the CDR3 is TGTGCCACCAGATCGGGCACTTCCTACGAGCAGTACTTC. This gives the protein CATRSGTSYEQYF.

In this sample, this clonotype turned up many times. A single base separates this from a much larger clone, so it may be a read error. For the CDR3, the DNA is TGCAGTGCCGGGCCTGGACAGGTCACAGCTACGCAGTATTTT. This translates into CSAGPGQVTATQYF. The V gene is TRBV20-1, the J gene TRBJ2-3, with TRBD1 matching 7 bases. There are 14 residues in the CDR3. CDR1 is DFQATT and CDR2 is SNEGSKA in the germline V gene (reference sequence).

In regard to this clonotype: One junction end does not reproduce the germline sequence, and a read error may be involved. The rearrangement joins TRBV7-2 to TRBJ2-6; D is possibly TRBD1 (6 bases). The CDR3 length is 18 residues. CDR1 and CDR2 from the germline V gene are SGHTA and FQGNSA. As DNA, the CDR3 is TGTGCCAGCAGCCCCTGGGGGCGCTCTGTCCCTGGGGCCAACGTCCTAGCTTTC. It yields the protein CASSPWGRSVPGANVLAF.

The chain uses TRBV7-9 and TRBJ2-3; D remains ambiguous. The CDR3 length is 13 residues. Germline loops: CDR1 SEHNR, CDR2 FQNEAQ (reference sequence). Trimming removed 5 bases at V and 4 bases at J, with 10 bases between. The CDR3, as DNA: TGTGCCAGCAGCCCCGAGTGGGCAGATACGCAGTATTTT. It translates to CASSPEWADTQYF. Variable domain in full (rest from reference TRBV7-9 and TRBJ2-3): DTGVSQNPRHKITKRGQNVTFRCDPISEHNRLYWYRQTLGQGPEFLTYFQNEAQLEKSRLLSDRFSAERPKGSFSTLEIQRTEQGDSAMYLCASSPEWADTQYFGPGTRLTVL.